A single sample gave rise to the 10 T cell receptor beta chains below, sequenced in a study of blood T cell repertoires in COVID-19. Clones were sequenced by immunoSEQ multiplex PCR, and TCRdb holds only the in-frame ones, with some missing. The repertoire holds fewer than 450,000 clones, with about 90% as singletons. Sequencing was carried out using peripheral blood. The receptors derive from a young woman who had recovered from COVID-19.

This chain uses TRBV3-1 (or the pseudogene TRBV3-2) with TRBJ2-7; D is perhaps TRBD2 (6 bases). Trimming cost V 3 bases and J 0 bases, with 18 bases left between them. The CDR3 extends over 17 amino acids. Germline lookup yields CDR1 LGHDT and CDR2 YNNKEL (reference sequence). The CDR3 protein is CASSHPGGGKSSYEQYV. As DNA, the CDR3 is TGTGCCAGCAGCCACCCGGGTGGAGGGAAGAGCTCCTACGAGCAGTACGTC.

The gene calls are TRBV7-9 and TRBJ2-5; D is undetermined. V was clipped by 1 base and J by 7 bases, with 7 bases between them. CDR1 and CDR2 from the germline V gene are SEHNR and FQNEAQ (reference sequence). This CDR3 has 12 residues. The CDR3 loop is CASSLGRGTQYF. As DNA, the CDR3 is TGTGCCAGCAGCTTAGGGAGAGGGACCCAGTACTTC.

The chain is built from TRBV5-1 and TRBJ2-3; 7 nucleotides align to TRBD1. This CDR3 has 13 amino acids. V lost 5 bases and J lost 4; bases outside the gene matches: 4. Germline V lookup: CDR1 SGHRS, CDR2 YFSETQ. CDR3 loop: CASRPGGADTQYF. The CDR3 DNA reads as TGCGCCAGCAGACCAGGGGGTGCAGATACGCAGTATTTT.

V is TRBV18 and J is TRBJ1-1; perhaps TRBD1 as D (5 bases). In germline, CDR1 is KGHSH, CDR2 LQKENI. V was cut by 8 bases and J by 7 bases, with 14 bases left in between. The CDR3 length is 12 residues. CDR3: CASPRGYSEAFF. CDR3 DNA: TGTGCCAGCCCAAGGGGATATAGTGAAGCTTTCTTT.

The chain is built from TRBV27 and TRBJ2-1; the D gene is possibly TRBD2 (6 bases). The germline V and J ends were trimmed by 11 bases and 0 bases, with 8 bases remaining between them. CDR1 is MNHEY, CDR2 SMNVEV, per germline (reference sequence). This CDR3 is 12 amino acids long. CDR3 protein: CAVGGSYNEQFF. CDR3 sequence (DNA): TGTGCCGTCGGGGGCTCCTACAATGAGCAGTTCTTC.

The V and J genes are TRBV6-5 and TRBJ1-2; no definite D call. The CDR3 consists of 15 residues. The V end was cut by 6 bases, the J end by 4 bases, with 18 bases between. Germline V gene data show CDR1 as MNHEY and CDR2 as SVGAGI. The CDR3: CASRGAPVLGYGYTF. In DNA, the CDR3 is TGTGCCAGCAGGGGAGCACCTGTGCTTGGCTATGGCTACACCTTC.

This clone appeared a single time. This chain uses TRBV10-3 with TRBJ2-1, with a tentative D call TRBD2 (6 bases). CDR1 ENHRY and CDR2 SYGVKD come from the germline V gene. The CDR3 runs to 12 residues. Trimming removed 10 bases at V and 9 bases at J, with 16 bases between. The CDR3 nucleotides are TGTGCCACGGGGGTGGTGGTGACTGAGCAGTTCTTC. This translates into CATGVVVTEQFF.

V and J are TRBV5-1 and TRBJ1-4; D may be TRBD1 (5 bases). The CDR3 has 13 residues. Looked up from germline, CDR1 is SGHRS and CDR2 is YFSETQ. V shed 7 bases and J shed 8 bases, with 15 bases lying between them. CDR3 sequence reads: CASCRDSEEKLFF. CDR3 coding DNA: TGCGCCAGCTGCAGGGACTCCGAGGAAAAACTGTTTTTT.

This chain links TRBV6-2 or TRBV6-3 with TRBJ2-7; 8 bases map to TRBD2. The CDR3 length is 15 residues. Unmatched junction bases numbered 13, after V lost 6 bases and J lost 6 bases. Germline CDR1 MNHEY, CDR2 SVGEGT. The CDR3 DNA sequence: TGTGCCAGCAGCCCCGGGACTAGACTCTCTGGCGAGCAGTACGTC. Amino acids: CASSPGTRLSGEQYV.

The chain combines TRBV4-1 with TRBJ2-1, with 10 positions matching TRBD2. The germline CDR1 and CDR2 sequences are MGHRA and YSYEKL. The length of the CDR3 is 13 residues. The J segment lost 7 bases and the V segment lost 6 bases, leaving 3 bases of the junction unmatched. The CDR3 DNA sequence: TGCGCCAGCAGAGGTAGCGGGAGGAATGAGCAGTTCTTC. It codes for CASRGSGRNEQFF.